This TCR beta chain was observed in a study of shared clonotypes between healthy human individuals. Study summary: Per donor, three plates held CD4 naive cells, three held CD4 memory, two held CD8 naive and one held CD8 memory.

TCRdb's table, derived via immunoSEQ multiplex PCR, lists solely in-frame clones and lacks some. Here the sample spans some 2,000,000 clones, more than 90% being singletons. The V gene's germline CDR1 is SNHLY and CDR2 FYNNEI. Trimming stripped 4 bases from V and 4 bases from J, with 11 bases between. The CDR3 is made up of 14 amino acids. The source of this sequence is a young man in good health. Sequencing was done on a sample of naive CD4+ T cells sorted from blood. Subset: CD45RA+ positively selected. V is TRBV2 and J is TRBJ1-5, with D possibly being TRBD1 (5 bases). The CDR3 region has the DNA TGTGCCAGCAGTGCTGGCAGGGTAAATCAGCCCCAGCATTTT. Residues: CASSAGRVNQPQHF.